These 32 T cell receptor beta chains share one sample of origin, sequenced in a study of shared clonotypes between healthy human individuals. Sequencing used immunoSEQ multiplex PCR; TCRdb keeps in-frame clones, though not all of them. Of about 1 million clones listed, roughly 80% are singletons. Material: memory CD4+ T cells sorted from blood. Subset in this sample: CD45RA-negative fraction. The receptors here all came from a man younger than 30 in good health.

This sequence joins TRBV10-3 and TRBJ1-2; D is uncertain. Germline CDR1 reads ENHRY; CDR2 reads SYGVKD. This CDR3 contains 12 residues. V was pared by 7 bases and J by 5 bases, with 11 bases between. In DNA form, the CDR3 reads TGTGCCATCAACACTGGAAATTATGGCTACACCTTC. It specifies CAINTGNYGYTF.

This clone was seen only a few times. Other DNA variants within this sample encode the same CDR3. The CDR3 loop reads CASSLVGGGTDTQYF. The CDR3 bases are TGTGCCAGCAGCTTGGTTGGCGGGGGGACAGATACGCAGTATTTT. The genes are TRBV5-4 and TRBJ2-3; the match to TRBD2 covers 8 bases. V lost 0 bases and J lost 3; bases outside the gene matches: 3. Germline-derived CDR1 and CDR2 are SGHNT and YYREEE (reference sequence). The CDR3 loop spans 15 amino acids.

This chain links TRBV18 with TRBJ2-3, with D uncertain. Germline V CDR1 and CDR2: KGHSH, LQKENI. Trimming cost V 2 bases and J 6 bases, with 9 bases left between them. The CDR3 contains 13 residues. The CDR3 DNA reads TGTGCCAGCTCACCAGGGGAAAGGGATACGCAGTATTTT. This translates into CASSPGERDTQYF.

J is TRBJ2-3 and V is TRBV19, with 13 bases matching TRBD2. The CDR3 covers 18 residues. CDR1 is LNHDA and CDR2 is SQIVND in the germline V gene (reference sequence). Trimming removed 5 bases from V and 2 bases from J; junction bases left unmatched: 10. CDR3 in DNA: TGTGCCAGTAGTCTCACTAGCGGGAGGGGGGAATCCACAGATACGCAGTATTTT. It translates to CASSLTSGRGESTDTQYF.

This sequence joins TRBV5-4 and TRBJ1-1, with 10 bases that match TRBD1. From germline, CDR1 is SGHNT and CDR2 YYREEE (reference sequence). The V gene end was trimmed by 0 bases and the J gene end by 5 bases; junction bases not matched to a gene: 7. CDR3 size: 16 residues. DNA of the CDR3: TGTGCCAGCAGCTTGGGACAGGGGGCGCATCGGACTGAAGCTTTCTTT. Amino acids: CASSLGQGAHRTEAFF.

This chain connects TRBV10-3 to TRBJ1-6; 9 positions agree with TRBD1. Trimming at V came to 4 bases and at J to 7 bases, leaving 17 bases not matched to a gene. The CDR3 spans 19 residues. Germline V gene lookup returns CDR1 ENHRY and CDR2 SYGVKD. CDR3 in amino acids: CAISGNRDRVSASNSPLHF. The CDR3 nucleotides are TGTGCCATCAGTGGCAACCGGGACAGGGTATCCGCGTCGAATTCACCCCTCCACTTT.

The chain recombines TRBV6-5 with TRBJ1-2, with 9 positions matching TRBD1. The CDR3 loop spans 14 amino acids. CDR1 is MNHEY, CDR2 SVGAGI, per germline. Germline trimming cut 0 bases from V and 9 bases from J; bases unmatched to any gene: 5. CDR3 residues: CASSYSLGQGSYTF. As DNA, the CDR3 is TGTGCCAGCAGTTACTCGCTGGGACAGGGAAGCTACACCTTC.

This clone was detected only a few times. The chain couples TRBV6-1 to TRBJ1-2; 7 nucleotides align to TRBD1. This CDR3 has 15 residues. Germline V CDR1 and CDR2: MNHNS, SASEGT. V lost 5 bases, J lost 7 bases, and 13 bases stayed unmatched. The CDR3 DNA reads TGTGCCAGCAGTTTAGCTAGAGGACAGGAGGGTGGCTACACCTTC. It codes for CASSLARGQEGGYTF.

This clone was recorded a few times. The chain uses TRBV4-1 and TRBJ1-2; perhaps TRBD1 as D (5 bases). The germline V gene has CDR1 MGHRA and CDR2 YSYEKL. CDR3 length: 13 amino acids. V dropped 2 bases and J dropped 4 bases, with 8 bases sitting between them. This CDR3 reads CASSQKGLYGYTF. In DNA, the CDR3 is TGCGCCAGCAGCCAAAAGGGACTCTATGGCTACACCTTC.

V is TRBV7-9 and J is TRBJ2-3; 8 nucleotides line up with TRBD2. The germline gives CDR1 SEHNR, CDR2 FQNEAQ (reference sequence). V was clipped by 4 bases and J by 0 bases; unmatched bases: 3. CDR3 length equals 15 residues. Written as DNA, the CDR3 is TGTGCCAGCAGCTCACTAGCGGTTAGCACAGATACGCAGTATTTT. Translation gives CASSSLAVSTDTQYF.

V usage is TRBV19 and J usage is TRBJ2-2; D remains ambiguous. From germline, CDR1 is LNHDA and CDR2 SQIVND (reference sequence). V lost 4 bases and J lost 4, with 7 bases in between. This CDR3 has 13 amino acids. Here the CDR3 DNA reads TGTGCCAGTAGTAACCAGGCCACCGGGGAGCTGTTTTTT. Translating it yields CASSNQATGELFF.

V gene TRBV10-1 combines with J gene TRBJ2-3; D is uncertain. Germline V lookup: CDR1 WNHNN, CDR2 SYGVQD (reference sequence). There are 16 residues in the CDR3. Trimming left V 3 bases short and J 4 bases short, with 17 bases between. The CDR3 coding sequence is TGCGCCAGCAGTGAAGGTTCCGGTTTCAACGCAGATACGCAGTATTTT. Translated, it gives CASSEGSGFNADTQYF.

The V and J genes are TRBV27 and TRBJ1-2, with 7 bases lining up with TRBD1. CDR3 length equals 15 residues. Germline trimming cut 6 bases from V and 5 bases from J; bases unmatched to any gene: 12. Germline V lookup: CDR1 MNHEY, CDR2 SMNVEV (reference sequence). The CDR3 DNA follows: TGTGCCAGCAGCCCTGGTAGAGGGGGCCGGTATGGCTACACCTTC. Protein: CASSPGRGGRYGYTF.

This chain links TRBV18 with TRBJ2-3, with TRBD2 matching 9 bases. Per germline, CDR1 KGHSH and CDR2 LQKENI. The ends lost 4 bases at V and 1 base at J; junction bases unmatched: 9. CDR3 length equals 17 residues. CDR3 in DNA: TGTGCCAGCTCACTAGGGCCTAGGACTAGCGGCACAGATACGCAGTATTTT. This translates into CASSLGPRTSGTDTQYF.

A note on this clone: Other DNA sequences in the sample encode the same CDR3. The chain couples TRBV29-1 to TRBJ1-6, with TRBD1 identical over 9 bases. The germline V gene encodes CDR1 SQVTM and CDR2 ANQGSEA. Losses at the gene ends were 7 bases for V and 7 bases for J; bases not matched to a gene: 5. This CDR3 contains 13 residues. The DNA of the CDR3 is TGCAGCGCTCGGACAGGGGCAAATTCACCCCTCCACTTT. This gives the protein CSARTGANSPLHF.

The rearrangement uses TRBV4-1 and TRBJ2-2; 8 bases map to TRBD2. This CDR3 region has 17 residues. Germline trimming cut 1 base from V and 5 bases from J; bases unmatched to any gene: 9. Germline CDR1 and CDR2: MGHRA and YSYEKL. Written as DNA, the CDR3 is TGCGCCAGCAGCCAAGTAGCCCCGGGGGGGTTTACCGGGGAGCTGTTTTTT. Translation: CASSQVAPGGFTGELFF.

The rearrangement uses TRBV30 and TRBJ1-5, with a weak D call TRBD1 (5 bases). The CDR3 contains 14 residues. From germline, CDR1 is GTSNPN and CDR2 SVGIG (reference sequence). V was pared by 2 bases and J by 3 bases, with 11 bases between. The CDR3 DNA reads as TGTGCCTGGAGTATAACAGGCTACAATCAGCCCCAGCATTTT. It codes for CAWSITGYNQPQHF. Full variable domain (missing parts from reference TRBV30 and TRBJ1-5): SQTIHQWPATLVQPVGSPLSLECTVEGTSNPNLYWYRQAAGRGLQLLFYSVGIGQISSEVPQNLSASRPQDRQFILSSKKLLLSDSGFYLCAWSITGYNQPQHFGDGTRLSIL.

The chain uses TRBV6-6 and TRBJ2-7, with D maybe TRBD2 (7 bases). The CDR3 is 14 amino acids. Trimming took 2 bases from V and 0 from J, leaving 8 bases between them. CDR1 and CDR2 from the germline V gene are MNHNY and SVGAGI (reference sequence). CDR3 coding DNA: TGTGCCAGCAGTTACGGGGGGGCCTCCTACGAGCAGTACTTC. It codes for CASSYGGASYEQYF.

The chain carries TRBV5-1 and TRBJ2-7; 9 bases are a match to TRBD1. The CDR3 runs to 15 residues. V shed 6 bases and J 0 bases; nucleotides not matched to a gene: 7. Germline lookup yields CDR1 SGHRS and CDR2 YFSETQ. This CDR3 is CASTRTGQGSYEQYF. The CDR3 DNA sequence: TGCGCCAGCACCCGAACGGGACAGGGCTCCTACGAGCAGTACTTC.

V usage is TRBV7-6 and J usage is TRBJ2-2; tentatively, D is TRBD1 (6 bases). Per the germline V gene, CDR1 is SGHVS and CDR2 is FNYEAQ. The CDR3 consists of 15 residues. V was shortened by 4 bases and J by 0 bases, with 9 bases between the two germline ends. The CDR3 DNA reads TGTGCCAGCAGCTCAGGGGTAGCGAACACCGGGGAGCTGTTTTTT. It specifies CASSSGVANTGELFF.

V is TRBV2 and J is TRBJ2-3, with 7 nucleotides matching TRBD2. Per germline, CDR1 SNHLY and CDR2 FYNNEI. The junction had 12 bases not matched to a gene; V was cut back by 7 bases and J by 5 bases. This CDR3 is built from 15 residues. CDR3 sequence (DNA): TGTGCCAGCACCCGGGGAGGGCCGCAGAAAGATACGCAGTATTTT. Translated, it gives CASTRGGPQKDTQYF.

CDR3 nucleotide sequence: TGTGCCAGCAGCTTGGCCTCTCAGGGACGGAATTCACCCCTCCACTTT. Translation: CASSLASQGRNSPLHF. V and J are TRBV5-4 and TRBJ1-6, with TRBD1 as a possible D gene (5 bases). The CDR3 loop spans 16 amino acids. CDR1 is SGHNT and CDR2 is YYREEE in the germline V gene (reference sequence). V lost 0 bases and J 7 bases, leaving 14 bases between the germline ends.

The rearrangement uses TRBV5-1 and TRBJ2-5, with TRBD1 matching over 7 bases. Germline values: CDR1 SGHRS, CDR2 YFSETQ. V trimming: 3 bases; J trimming: 0 bases; junction bases outside the gene matches: 5. The CDR3 contains 15 residues. CDR3 protein: CASSSGQQYQETQYF. The CDR3 DNA follows: TGCGCCAGCAGCTCGGGACAGCAGTACCAAGAGACCCAGTACTTC.

This clone has just one count. This chain joins TRBV18 and TRBJ2-7, with D uncertain. The CDR3 is 14 residues long. Germline V gene lookup returns CDR1 KGHSH and CDR2 LQKENI. Trimming took off 2 bases at V and 6 bases at J, with 14 bases between the two ends. The CDR3 DNA is TGTGCCAGCTCACCATCTGTCTCAGCTGGCGAGCAGTACTTC. Its translation: CASSPSVSAGEQYF. Together with reference TRBV18 and TRBJ2-7, the CDR3 gives the full variable domain: NAGVMQNPRHLVRRRGQEARLRCSPMKGHSHVYWYRQLPEEGLKFMVYLQKENIIDESGMPKERFSAEFPKEGPSILRIQQVVRGDSAAYFCASSPSVSAGEQYFGPGTRLTVT.

In its sample, this clone was seen a few times. The chain joins TRBV10-2 to TRBJ1-1; the D is unclear. The V end lost 1 base, the J end lost 1 base, and 13 bases lay between the germline ends. The CDR3 is 16 residues long. Looked up from germline, CDR1 is WSHSY and CDR2 is SAAADI. The CDR3 bases are TGCGCCAGCAGTGAGTTCCGAGAAATTAAGAACACTGAAGCTTTCTTT. It is translated as CASSEFREIKNTEAFF.

This rearrangement joins TRBV5-1 to TRBJ2-7; 9 nucleotides align to TRBD2. The germline V gene encodes CDR1 SGHRS and CDR2 YFSETQ. This CDR3 spans 15 amino acids. V gave up 0 bases and J gave up 4 bases; unmatched junction bases: 5. Here the CDR3 reads CASSLAIAGVYEQYF. The DNA for the CDR3 is TGCGCCAGCAGCTTGGCCATAGCGGGAGTATACGAGCAGTACTTC.

Points on this clone: Other nucleotide sequences from this sample produce the same CDR3. V is TRBV19 and J is TRBJ2-3; D not certain. The CDR3 covers 11 residues. CDR1 is LNHDA, CDR2 SQIVND, per germline (reference sequence). V lost 6 bases and J lost 3, with 4 bases in between. Written as DNA, the CDR3 is TGTGCCAGTAGCCGAACAGATACGCAGTATTTT. This sequence encodes CASSRTDTQYF.

The V gene is TRBV7-8, the J gene TRBJ2-2, with D unresolved. Germline V CDR1 and CDR2: SGHVS, FQNEAQ. The CDR3 is 14 residues long. V gave up 1 base and J gave up 5 bases, with 8 bases separating them. CDR3 DNA sequence: TGTGCCAGCAGCTTAGTCTGGGGAACCGGGGAGCTGTTTTTT. Protein sequence: CASSLVWGTGELFF.

The CDR3 nucleotides read TGTGCTAGTGGTTTGGGTAACAGGGCCTATGGCTACACCTTC. This gives the protein CASGLGNRAYGYTF. The chain employs TRBV12-5 and TRBJ1-2, with D perhaps matching TRBD1 (6 bases). The ends were cut back, 1 base at V and 4 bases at J, with 10 bases in the middle. The CDR3 length is 14 residues. The V gene's germline CDR1 is LGHNT and CDR2 FRNRAP.

This clone has only one observation. One base separates it from a far larger clone, so it is likely a read error. This chain uses TRBV11-3 with TRBJ2-2; 11 positions match TRBD2. J lost 6 bases, V lost 1 base, and 1 base had no gene match. CDR1 SGHNT and CDR2 YENEEA come from the germline V gene. The CDR3 runs to 15 residues. Here the CDR3 DNA reads TGTGCCAGCAGCTTAGGACTAGCGGGGTCCGGGGAGCTGTTTTTT. This encodes CASSLGLAGSGELFF. Combining the CDR3 with reference TRBV11-3 and TRBJ2-2 gives the whole variable domain EAGVVQSPRYKIIEKKQPVAFWCNPISGHNTLYWYLQNLGQGPELLIRYENEEAVDDSQLPKDRFSAERLKGVDSTLKIQPAELGDSAVYLCASSLGLAGSGELFFGEGSRLTVL.

V is TRBV18 and J is TRBJ2-7, with D perhaps TRBD1 (6 bases). This CDR3 spans 14 amino acids. Trimming left V 3 bases short and J 3 bases short, with 12 bases between. CDR1 KGHSH and CDR2 LQKENI come from the germline V gene. The CDR3 spells CASSPSRDNYEQYF. In nucleotides, the CDR3 is TGTGCCAGCTCACCGAGCCGGGACAACTACGAGCAGTACTTC.

V is TRBV7-6 and J is TRBJ1-3; TRBD1 might be the D (5 bases). The CDR3 spans 18 residues. The germline gives CDR1 SGHVS, CDR2 FNYEAQ. Trimming took off 4 bases at V and 0 bases at J, with 19 bases between the two ends. The CDR3 DNA reads as TGTGCCAGCAGCTCATCCCAACCCGGCGGGGGCTCTGGAAACACCATATATTTT. Translating gives CASSSSQPGGGSGNTIYF.